Each of the 6 T cell receptor beta chains below was sequenced from the same sample in a study of kidney transplant recipient with SARS-CoV-2 infection. Each CDR3 protein gets one entry after TCRdb re-called the reads with MiXCR. The sample holds under 300,000 distinct CDR3 sequences, under 30% seen once. Material: a blood sample, obtained at baseline and on day 111 from a kidney transplant recipient. These receptors came from a male patient between 25 and 40 years old who had COVID-19 and was a kidney transplant recipient. These T cells may partly come from the graft donor.

In this sample, this clonotype turned up many times. This rearrangement joins TRBV6-8 to TRBJ2-4; possible D gene TRBD2, 6 bases. The J call may be faulty, since TRBJ2-7 better matches the DNA end. The CDR3 loop spans 16 amino acids. The germline CDR1 and CDR2 sequences are MNHGY and SAAAGT. The CDR3 region is CASRKIAVPSSYEQYF. CDR3 sequence (DNA): TGTGCCAGCAGGAAAATAGCGGTACCGTCGTCCTACGAGCAGTACTTC.

This clonotype was found many times. The V gene is TRBV3-1, the J gene TRBJ1-2; 10 bases fit TRBD1. CDR3 length: 14 residues. In germline, CDR1 is LGHDT, CDR2 YNNKEL (reference sequence). Unmatched junction bases numbered 2, after V lost 0 bases and J lost 7 bases. The CDR3 DNA reads TGTGCCAGCAGCCAAGAGGGGACAGGGGTTGGCTACACCTTC. Translating it yields CASSQEGTGVGYTF.

This clonotype was counted ten times or more. The genes are TRBV13 and TRBJ2-7, with 11 bases lining up with TRBD1. Germline CDR1 is PRHDT and CDR2 is FYEKMQ (reference sequence). The CDR3 covers 15 residues. The junction had 5 bases not matched to a gene; V was cut back by 5 bases and J by 2 bases. CDR3 coding DNA: TGTGCCAGCAGCCCCGGGACAGGGGGGGCCTACGAGCAGTACTTC. It codes for CASSPGTGGAYEQYF.

This clonotype was counted at least ten times. V and J are TRBV24-1 and TRBJ2-4; D remains unclear. CDR3 length: 11 residues. Germline V CDR1 and CDR2: KGHDR, SFDVKD. The germline V and J ends were trimmed by 1 base and 6 bases, with 0 bases remaining between them. DNA of the CDR3: TGTGCCACCAGTGATTTAAACATTCAGTACTTC. Its protein product is CATSDLNIQYF.

This clonotype was recorded many times. The V gene is TRBV2, the J gene TRBJ1-1, with TRBD1 identical over 7 bases. The CDR3 sequence is 14 residues long. Germline assignment: CDR1 SNHLY and CDR2 FYNNEI. V lost 3 bases, J lost 3 bases, and 4 bases stayed unmatched. This CDR3 reads CASSDGQAYTEAFF. DNA for the CDR3: TGTGCCAGCAGTGACGGACAGGCTTACACTGAAGCTTTCTTT. Using reference TRBV2 and TRBJ1-1 for the parts outside the CDR3, the full variable domain is EPEVTQTPSHQVTQMGQEVILRCVPISNHLYFYWYRQILGQKVEFLVSFYNNEISEKSEIFDDQFSVERPDGSNFTLKIRSTKLEDSAMYFCASSDGQAYTEAFFGQGTRLTVV.

This clonotype has at least ten counts. J is TRBJ1-2 and V is TRBV6-9; no firm D call. V lost 5 bases and J lost 4, with 23 bases in between. The germline CDR1 and CDR2 sequences are MNHGY and SVAAGI. The CDR3 runs to 17 residues. CDR3 residues: CASSAMLPYGKTYGYTF. The CDR3 DNA is TGTGCCAGCAGTGCGATGCTGCCTTACGGAAAGACCTATGGCTACACCTTC.